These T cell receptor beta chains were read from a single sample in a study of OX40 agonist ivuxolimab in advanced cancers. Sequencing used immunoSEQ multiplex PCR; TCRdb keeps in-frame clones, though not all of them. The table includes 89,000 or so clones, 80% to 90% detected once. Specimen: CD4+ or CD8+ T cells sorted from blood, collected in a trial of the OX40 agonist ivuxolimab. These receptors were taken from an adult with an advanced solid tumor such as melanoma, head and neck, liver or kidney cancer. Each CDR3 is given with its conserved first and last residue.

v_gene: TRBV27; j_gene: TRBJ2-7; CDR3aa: CASSPSRGWGPYEQYF
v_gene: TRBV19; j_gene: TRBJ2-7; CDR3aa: CASSIGRTDQYEQYF
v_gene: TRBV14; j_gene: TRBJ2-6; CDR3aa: CASRSTSGANVLTF
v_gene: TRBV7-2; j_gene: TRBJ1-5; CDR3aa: CASSLTLTGSQPQHF
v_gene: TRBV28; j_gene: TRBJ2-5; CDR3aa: CASSSIAGVETQYF
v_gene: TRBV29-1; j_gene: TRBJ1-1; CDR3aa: CSVAGQVTEAFF
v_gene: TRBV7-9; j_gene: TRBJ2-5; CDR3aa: CASSFGSGRGETQYF
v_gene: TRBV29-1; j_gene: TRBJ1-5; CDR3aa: CSVVVLGGLNQPQHF
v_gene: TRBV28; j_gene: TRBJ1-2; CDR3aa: CASSFTGTGGAGYTF
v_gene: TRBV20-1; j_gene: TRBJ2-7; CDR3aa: CSANRNEQYF
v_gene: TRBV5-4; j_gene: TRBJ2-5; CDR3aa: CASSFVGDPQETQYF
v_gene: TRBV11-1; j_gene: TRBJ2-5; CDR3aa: CASSPLRDSRETQYF
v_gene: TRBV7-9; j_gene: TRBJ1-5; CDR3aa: CASSLDRGNQPQHF
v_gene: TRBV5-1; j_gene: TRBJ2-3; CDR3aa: CASSSNGSPDTQYF
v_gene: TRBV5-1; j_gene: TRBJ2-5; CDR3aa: CASSFYRGGETQYF
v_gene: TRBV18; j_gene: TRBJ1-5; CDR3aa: CASSPLTGHQPQHF
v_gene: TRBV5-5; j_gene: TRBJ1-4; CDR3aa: CASSLAGGEKLFF
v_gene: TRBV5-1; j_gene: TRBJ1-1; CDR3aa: CASSLGGQANTEAFF
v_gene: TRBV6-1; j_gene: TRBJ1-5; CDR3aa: CASSVRRNSNQPQHF